This passage covers 8 T cell receptor beta chains from one sample sequenced in a study of T cell repertoires in ileal Crohn's disease. Sequencing was performed with immunoSEQ multiplex PCR; in TCRdb, only in-frame clones are kept and a portion is missing. The table has 55,000 to 65,000 clones, less than 90% seen once; the top ten hold under 2.5%. As for time point: neoterminal ileum biopsy at postoperative endoscopy, about 6 months after surgery. Sequencing was performed on ileal tissue. Receptors were obtained from an adult with Crohn's disease.

The genes are TRBV30 and TRBJ2-2; 10 nucleotides agree with TRBD2. The CDR3 spans 17 residues. Looked up from germline, CDR1 is GTSNPN and CDR2 is SVGIG (reference sequence). Trimming at V came to 5 bases and at J to 5 bases, leaving 14 bases not matched to a gene. CDR3 sequence reads: CAWGVASGSTWTGELFF. The CDR3 coding sequence is TGTGCCTGGGGAGTTGCTAGCGGGAGTACGTGGACCGGGGAGCTGTTTTTT.

The chain uses TRBV5-1 and TRBJ2-2; TRBD1 is a possible D gene (6 bases). Germline CDR1 SGHRS, CDR2 YFSETQ. The CDR3 runs to 15 residues. The ends were cut back, 2 bases at V and 5 bases at J, with 13 bases in the middle. Written as DNA, the CDR3 is TGCGCCAGCAGCTTACGACAGGACGTTACCGGGGAGCTGTTTTTT. Protein product: CASSLRQDVTGELFF.

V gene TRBV7-9 combines with J gene TRBJ2-7; 7 bases line up with TRBD1. The V segment lost 4 bases and the J segment 5 bases; nucleotides outside the gene matches: 11. CDR3 size: 15 residues. Germline CDR1 is SEHNR and CDR2 is FQNEAQ (reference sequence). CDR3 DNA sequence: TGTGCCAGCAGCTCCGACAGGGCCCCTAGGAACGAGCAGTACTTC. Translating gives CASSSDRAPRNEQYF.

This chain links TRBV5-1 with TRBJ2-3; D not resolved. The CDR3 runs 14 residues. Trimming left V 0 bases short and J 4 bases short, with 9 bases between. CDR1 and CDR2 (germline): SGHRS, YFSETQ. The CDR3 loop is CASSLAGRADTQYF. The CDR3 DNA reads as TGCGCCAGCAGCTTGGCCGGTCGGGCAGATACGCAGTATTTT.

The gene calls are TRBV25-1 and TRBJ1-2; no clear D. Germline CDR1 reads MGHDK; CDR2 reads SYGVNS. V was shortened by 8 bases and J by 6 bases, with 16 bases between the two germline ends. CDR3 length: 13 amino acids. The CDR3 region is CASATRSSDGYTF. For the CDR3, the DNA is TGTGCCAGCGCGACGCGGAGCTCGGATGGCTACACCTTC.

The V gene is TRBV19, the J gene TRBJ1-5, with D unresolved. V was trimmed by 4 bases and J by 5 bases, leaving 15 bases between them. Germline CDR1 is LNHDA and CDR2 is SQIVND (reference sequence). The CDR3 length is 15 residues. The chain's CDR3 is CASSTLGSSHQPQHF. CDR3 coding DNA: TGTGCCAGTAGTACCCTAGGGAGTAGTCATCAGCCCCAGCATTTT.

This chain uses TRBV6-1 with TRBJ2-6; D perhaps matches TRBD1 (6 bases). Per the germline V gene, CDR1 is MNHNS and CDR2 is SASEGT. The CDR3 has 19 amino acids. V lost 3 bases to trimming and J lost 0 bases, with 18 bases between them. The CDR3 region is CASSDGRGSYASGANVLTF. In nucleotides, the CDR3 is TGTGCCAGCAGTGACGGCAGGGGTAGTTATGCCTCTGGGGCCAACGTCCTGACTTTC.

There are a few counts of this clone. The chain has TRBV29-1 and TRBJ2-3; TRBD1 is a possible D gene (6 bases). V gave up 7 bases and J gave up 3 bases, with 14 bases separating them. In germline, CDR1 is SQVTM, CDR2 ANQGSEA. The CDR3 is 13 amino acids. The DNA of the CDR3 is TGCAGCGCTCAGCGCCAGGGGACAGATACGCAGTATTTT. This translates into CSAQRQGTDTQYF.